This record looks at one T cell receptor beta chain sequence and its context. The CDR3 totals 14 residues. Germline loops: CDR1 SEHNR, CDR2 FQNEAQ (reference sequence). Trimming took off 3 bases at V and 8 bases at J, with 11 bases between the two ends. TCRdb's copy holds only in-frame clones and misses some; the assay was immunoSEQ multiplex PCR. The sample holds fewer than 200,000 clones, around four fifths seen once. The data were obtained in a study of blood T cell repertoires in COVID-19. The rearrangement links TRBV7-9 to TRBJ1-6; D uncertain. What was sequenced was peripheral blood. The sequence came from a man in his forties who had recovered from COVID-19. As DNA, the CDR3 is TGTGCCAGCAGCTTGAACGCAGACTATTCACCCCTCCACTTT. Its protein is CASSLNADYSPLHF. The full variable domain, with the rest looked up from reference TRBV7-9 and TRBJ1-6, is DTGVSQNPRHKITKRGQNVTFRCDPISEHNRLYWYRQTLGQGPEFLTYFQNEAQLEKSRLLSDRFSAERPKGSFSTLEIQRTEQGDSAMYLCASSLNADYSPLHFGNGTRLTVT.